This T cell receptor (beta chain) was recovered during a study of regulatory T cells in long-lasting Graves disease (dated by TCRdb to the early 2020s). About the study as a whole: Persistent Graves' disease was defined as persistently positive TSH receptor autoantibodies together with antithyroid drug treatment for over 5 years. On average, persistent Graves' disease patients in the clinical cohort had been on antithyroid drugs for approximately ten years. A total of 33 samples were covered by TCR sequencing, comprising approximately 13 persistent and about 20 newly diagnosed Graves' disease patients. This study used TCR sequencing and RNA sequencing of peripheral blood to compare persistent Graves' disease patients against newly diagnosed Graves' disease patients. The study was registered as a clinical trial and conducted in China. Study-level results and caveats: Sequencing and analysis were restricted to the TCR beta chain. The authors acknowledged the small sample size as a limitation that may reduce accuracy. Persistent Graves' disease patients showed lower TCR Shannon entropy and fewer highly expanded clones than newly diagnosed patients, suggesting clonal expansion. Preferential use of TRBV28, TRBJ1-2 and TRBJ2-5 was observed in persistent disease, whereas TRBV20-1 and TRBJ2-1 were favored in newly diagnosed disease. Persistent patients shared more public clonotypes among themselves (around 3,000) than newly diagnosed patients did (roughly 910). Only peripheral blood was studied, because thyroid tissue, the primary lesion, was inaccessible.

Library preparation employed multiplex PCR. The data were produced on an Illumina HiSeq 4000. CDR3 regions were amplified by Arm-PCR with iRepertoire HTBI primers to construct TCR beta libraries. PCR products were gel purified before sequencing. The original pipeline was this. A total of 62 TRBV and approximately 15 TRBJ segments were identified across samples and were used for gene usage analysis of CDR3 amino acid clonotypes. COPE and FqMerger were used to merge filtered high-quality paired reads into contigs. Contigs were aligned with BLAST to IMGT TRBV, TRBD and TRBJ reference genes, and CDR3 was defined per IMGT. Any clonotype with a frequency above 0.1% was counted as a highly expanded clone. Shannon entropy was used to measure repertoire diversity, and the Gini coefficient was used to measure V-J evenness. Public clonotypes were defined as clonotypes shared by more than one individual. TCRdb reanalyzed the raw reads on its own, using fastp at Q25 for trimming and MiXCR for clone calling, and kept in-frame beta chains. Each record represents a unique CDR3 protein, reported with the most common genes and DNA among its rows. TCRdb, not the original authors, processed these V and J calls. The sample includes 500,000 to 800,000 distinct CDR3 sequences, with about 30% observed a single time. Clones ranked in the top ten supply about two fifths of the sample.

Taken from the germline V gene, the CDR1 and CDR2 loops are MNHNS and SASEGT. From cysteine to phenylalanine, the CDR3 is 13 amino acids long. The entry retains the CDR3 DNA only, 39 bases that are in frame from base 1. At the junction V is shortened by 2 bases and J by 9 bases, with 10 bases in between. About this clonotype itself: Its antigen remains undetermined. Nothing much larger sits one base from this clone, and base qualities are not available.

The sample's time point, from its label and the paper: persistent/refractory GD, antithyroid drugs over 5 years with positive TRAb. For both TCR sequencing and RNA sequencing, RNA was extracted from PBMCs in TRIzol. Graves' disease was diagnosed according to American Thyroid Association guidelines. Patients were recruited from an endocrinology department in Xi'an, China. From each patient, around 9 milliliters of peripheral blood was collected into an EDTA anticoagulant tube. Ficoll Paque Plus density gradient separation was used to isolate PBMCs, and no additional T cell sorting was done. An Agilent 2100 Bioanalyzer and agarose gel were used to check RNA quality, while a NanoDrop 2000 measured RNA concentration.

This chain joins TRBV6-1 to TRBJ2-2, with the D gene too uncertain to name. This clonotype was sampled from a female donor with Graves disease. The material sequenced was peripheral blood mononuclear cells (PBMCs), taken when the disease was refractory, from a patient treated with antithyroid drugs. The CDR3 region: CASSESSTRELFF. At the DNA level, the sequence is TGTGCCAGCAGTGAATCCTCGACTCGGGAGCTGTTTTTT.